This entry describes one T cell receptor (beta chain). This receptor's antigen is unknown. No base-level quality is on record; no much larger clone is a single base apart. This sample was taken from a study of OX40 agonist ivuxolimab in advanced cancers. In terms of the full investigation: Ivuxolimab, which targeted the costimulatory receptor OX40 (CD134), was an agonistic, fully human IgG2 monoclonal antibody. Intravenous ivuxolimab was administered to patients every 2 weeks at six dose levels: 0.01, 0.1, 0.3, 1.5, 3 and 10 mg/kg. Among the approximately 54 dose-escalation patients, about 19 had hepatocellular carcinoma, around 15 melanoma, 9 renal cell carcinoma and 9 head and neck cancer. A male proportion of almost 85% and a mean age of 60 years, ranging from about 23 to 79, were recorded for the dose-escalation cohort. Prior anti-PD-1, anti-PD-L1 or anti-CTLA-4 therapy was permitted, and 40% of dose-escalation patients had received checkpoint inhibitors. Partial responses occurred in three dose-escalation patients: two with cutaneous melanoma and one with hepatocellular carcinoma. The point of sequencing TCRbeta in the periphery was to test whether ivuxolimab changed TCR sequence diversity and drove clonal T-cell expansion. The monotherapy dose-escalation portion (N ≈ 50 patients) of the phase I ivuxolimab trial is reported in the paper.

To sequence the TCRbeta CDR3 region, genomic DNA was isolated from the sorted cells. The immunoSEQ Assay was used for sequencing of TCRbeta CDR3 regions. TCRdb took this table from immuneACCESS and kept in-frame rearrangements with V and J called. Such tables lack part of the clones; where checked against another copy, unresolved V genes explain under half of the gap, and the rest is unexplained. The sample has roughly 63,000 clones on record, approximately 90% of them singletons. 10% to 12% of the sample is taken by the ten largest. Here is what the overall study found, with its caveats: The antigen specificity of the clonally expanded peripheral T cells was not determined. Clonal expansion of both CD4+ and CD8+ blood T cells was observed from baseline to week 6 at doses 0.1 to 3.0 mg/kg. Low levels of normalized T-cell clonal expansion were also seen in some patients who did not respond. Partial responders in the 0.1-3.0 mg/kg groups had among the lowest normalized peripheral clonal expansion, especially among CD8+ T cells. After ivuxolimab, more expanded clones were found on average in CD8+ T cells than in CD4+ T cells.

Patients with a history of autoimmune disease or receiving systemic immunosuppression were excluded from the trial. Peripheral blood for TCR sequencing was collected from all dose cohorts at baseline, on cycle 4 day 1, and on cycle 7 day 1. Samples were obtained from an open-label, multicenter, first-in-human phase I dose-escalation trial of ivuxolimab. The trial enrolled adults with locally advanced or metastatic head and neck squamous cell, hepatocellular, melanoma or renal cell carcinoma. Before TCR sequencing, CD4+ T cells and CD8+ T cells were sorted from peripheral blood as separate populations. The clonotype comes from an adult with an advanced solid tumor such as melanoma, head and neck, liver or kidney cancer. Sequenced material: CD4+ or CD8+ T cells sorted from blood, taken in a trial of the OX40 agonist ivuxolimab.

Here is the DNA: TGCGCCAGCAGCCGCACAGGGCTTTACGAGCAGTACTTC. Translated, this gives CASSRTGLYEQYF. The sequence is built from TRBV4-1 and TRBJ2-7; TRBD1 could be the D gene, as 6 bases match. V is pared back by 4 bases and J by 4 bases, with 11 bases lying between the germline termini. The CDR3 numbers 13 residues from cysteine through phenylalanine. The retained sequence is limited to the CDR3, 39 bases, with the frame set at the first base. The germline V gene yields MGHRA for CDR1 and YSYEKL for CDR2.